This note documents a single TCR beta chain sequence. This sample is drawn from a study of tumor-infiltrating lymphocytes in localized non-small cell lung cancer. Clones were sequenced by immunoSEQ multiplex PCR, and TCRdb holds only the in-frame ones, with some missing. The table shows thousands of clones, with approximately 75% occurring only once. Germline V gene data show CDR1 as SGHRS and CDR2 as YFSETQ. Between the trimmed V and J ends, which lost 5 bases and 3 bases, there was a span of 18 bases. The CDR3 loop spans 15 amino acids. The clonotype was recovered from a human donor with non-small cell lung cancer. The J gene is TRBJ2-7, the V gene TRBV5-1, with a weak D call TRBD2 (6 bases). Material for sequencing was uninvolved lung tissue not adjacent to the tumor. The CDR3 nucleotides are TGCGCCAGCAGACGGGGGTTAACAAGCGTCTACGAGCAGTACTTC. Amino acid sequence: CASRRGLTSVYEQYF.